One sample yielded the 30 T cell receptor beta chains listed below, sequenced in a study of pediatric ulcerative colitis. Measured with immunoSEQ multiplex PCR; TCRdb has only the in-frame clones, and not every one. The sample yields around 64,000 clones, approximately 87% seen once. Material: blood. Receptors originate from a boy between 10 and 17 years old with severe ulcerative colitis.

The chain uses TRBV27 and TRBJ2-7, with D perhaps given as TRBD1 or TRBD2 (6 bases each). Germline V lookup: CDR1 MNHEY, CDR2 SMNVEV (reference sequence). V was pared by 6 bases and J by 3 bases, with 30 bases between. CDR3 length: 19 residues. Written as DNA, the CDR3 is TGTGCCAGCAGAACTGTTTTTAGCGGAGACGAGCAGGGGCGCTACGAGCAGTACTTC. This gives the protein CASRTVFSGDEQGRYEQYF.

This chain's CDR3 is CSAWGLENTQYF. CDR3 nucleotide sequence: TGCAGCGCTTGGGGCTTGGAAAATACGCAGTATTTT. This chain joins TRBV29-1 and TRBJ2-3; a possible D gene is TRBD1 (5 bases). V was pared by 7 bases and J by 7 bases, with 15 bases between. CDR1 and CDR2 from the germline V gene are SQVTM and ANQGSEA. CDR3 length equals 12 residues.

The chain carries TRBV19 and TRBJ2-5; TRBD2 agrees at 13 bases. V lost 7 bases, J lost 3 bases, and 5 bases stayed unmatched. Looked up from germline, CDR1 is LNHDA and CDR2 is SQIVND (reference sequence). There are 15 residues in the CDR3. Here the CDR3 DNA reads TGTGCCAGTATCGGGACTAGCGGGGAAAAAGAGACCCAGTACTTC. Its protein is CASIGTSGEKETQYF.

The CDR3 region has the DNA TGTGCCAGCAGCTTGGTATCAGACACCGGGGAGCTGTTTTTT. Amino acid sequence: CASSLVSDTGELFF. J is TRBJ2-2 and V is TRBV5-4; D not certain. The germline gives CDR1 SGHNT, CDR2 YYREEE (reference sequence). Trimming took off 0 bases at V and 3 bases at J, with 6 bases between the two ends. This CDR3 has 14 amino acids.

The chain carries TRBV23-1 and TRBJ2-7; 7 bases are a match to TRBD2. TRBV23-1 is filed as an ORF, its function uncertain. Trimming removed 3 bases from V and 4 bases from J; junction bases left unmatched: 12. The CDR3 is 16 residues long. CDR3 coding DNA: TGCGCCAGCAGTCACCCGGGAGGAACCGCATTGTACGAGCAGTACTTC. Its protein is CASSHPGGTALYEQYF.

The genes are TRBV30 and TRBJ2-3; unclear D gene. The CDR3 totals 13 residues. Germline V gives CDR1 GTSNPN, CDR2 SVGIG (reference sequence). The ends were cut back, 0 bases at V and 3 bases at J, with 7 bases in the middle. CDR3 sequence: CAWSVGWTDTQYF. The CDR3 DNA sequence: TGTGCCTGGAGTGTAGGGTGGACAGATACGCAGTATTTT.

The chain has TRBV28 and TRBJ2-3; D is possibly TRBD2 (6 bases). The V and J ends lost 3 bases and 0 bases respectively, with 10 bases between them. Germline lookup yields CDR1 MDHEN and CDR2 SYDVKM. The CDR3 sequence is 15 residues long. The CDR3 sequence: CASSFVAASTDTQYF. Here the CDR3 DNA reads TGTGCCAGCAGTTTTGTAGCGGCCAGCACAGATACGCAGTATTTT.

The gene calls are TRBV19 and TRBJ1-1, with D tentatively TRBD1 (5 bases). The V gene's germline CDR1 is LNHDA and CDR2 SQIVND (reference sequence). Trimming left V 2 bases short and J 2 bases short, with 9 bases between. This CDR3 contains 14 residues. CDR3: CASSIQGFNTEAFF. CDR3 nucleotide sequence: TGTGCCAGTAGTATACAGGGTTTTAACACTGAAGCTTTCTTT.

The rearrangement joins TRBV13 to TRBJ2-2; no firm D call. V was trimmed by 2 bases and J by 0 bases, leaving 13 bases between them. Looked up from germline, CDR1 is PRHDT and CDR2 is FYEKMQ (reference sequence). CDR3 size: 17 residues. This CDR3 reads CASSLTLGVTNTGELFF. DNA for the CDR3: TGTGCCAGCAGCTTAACTCTTGGGGTGACGAACACCGGGGAGCTGTTTTTT.

This clone was seen only once. The chain combines TRBV18 with TRBJ1-2; TRBD1 matches 7 bases. The CDR3 sequence is 17 residues long. Germline lookup yields CDR1 KGHSH and CDR2 LQKENI. The V gene end was trimmed by 5 bases and the J gene end by 4 bases; junction bases not matched to a gene: 16. CDR3 in DNA: TGTGCCAGCTCATCGGGAGCCGGGACAGACTTCTCCTATGGCTACACCTTC. This gives the protein CASSSGAGTDFSYGYTF.

This clone has a single count. This chain joins TRBV5-1 and TRBJ2-1; TRBD2 agrees at 9 bases. V was clipped by 4 bases and J by 7 bases; unmatched bases: 3. The CDR3 sequence is 13 residues long. CDR1 and CDR2 (germline): SGHRS, YFSETQ. The chain's CDR3 is CASSPTSGNEQFF. The CDR3 DNA sequence: TGCGCCAGCAGCCCGACTAGCGGTAATGAGCAGTTCTTC.

This chain uses TRBV19 with TRBJ1-4; 9 bases are shared with TRBD1. V was clipped by 6 bases and J by 7 bases; unmatched bases: 12. The length of the CDR3 is 16 residues. Germline lookup yields CDR1 LNHDA and CDR2 SQIVND (reference sequence). The CDR3 loop reads CASRIRLQGAGEKLFF. For the CDR3, the DNA is TGTGCCAGTAGGATCCGATTACAGGGGGCTGGTGAAAAACTGTTTTTT.

The chain couples TRBV5-1 to TRBJ1-4, with 8 bases aligning to TRBD1. The CDR3 runs to 15 residues. V shed 5 bases, J shed 3 bases, and the junction held 6 bases outside the gene matches. CDR1 is SGHRS and CDR2 is YFSETQ in the germline V gene. The CDR3 region has the DNA TGCGCCAGCAGGTCCGGGACAGGCCCTAATGAAAAACTGTTTTTT. Its translation: CASRSGTGPNEKLFF.

V and J are TRBV15 and TRBJ1-2, with D maybe TRBD1 (5 bases). The CDR3 is made up of 18 amino acids. Per germline, CDR1 LNHNV and CDR2 YYDKDF (reference sequence). V lost 5 bases to trimming and J lost 7 bases, with 29 bases between them. CDR3 in amino acids: CATSPGTGGNPPASGYTF. CDR3 nucleotides: TGTGCCACCAGCCCCGGAACTGGGGGAAACCCCCCGGCGAGTGGCTACACCTTC.

V and J are TRBV6-5 and TRBJ2-5, with 8 bases that match TRBD1. Germline trimming cut 6 bases from V and 4 bases from J; bases unmatched to any gene: 1. This CDR3 is 12 amino acids long. Germline V gives CDR1 MNHEY, CDR2 SVGAGI. For the CDR3, the DNA is TGTGCCAGCAGCCAGGGGGCAGAGACCCAGTACTTC. Translation gives CASSQGAETQYF.

V usage is TRBV14 and J usage is TRBJ1-1; D ambiguous. Between the trimmed V and J ends, which lost 4 bases and 4 bases, there was a span of 13 bases. CDR1 SGHDN and CDR2 FVKESK come from the germline V gene. This CDR3 has 14 amino acids. The chain's CDR3 is CASSLRVVPTEAFF. In DNA, the CDR3 is TGTGCCAGCAGCCTGAGGGTTGTGCCCACTGAAGCTTTCTTT.

The chain employs TRBV2 and TRBJ2-1; tentative D call: TRBD2 (5 bases). CDR1 SNHLY and CDR2 FYNNEI come from the germline V gene. The V end was cut by 1 base, the J end by 4 bases, with 11 bases between. The CDR3 has 15 amino acids. CDR3 in DNA: TGTGCCAGCAGTGAAGGGCGGGTGGGGTACAATGAGCAGTTCTTC. This encodes CASSEGRVGYNEQFF.

V gene TRBV7-2 combines with J gene TRBJ2-1; 10 bases map to TRBD2. The germline V gene has CDR1 SGHTA and CDR2 FQGNSA. The CDR3 covers 15 residues. With V trimmed by 5 bases and J by 8 bases, 9 bases remained unmatched. The CDR3 spells CASSEAGGREYEQFF. DNA for the CDR3: TGTGCCAGCAGCGAAGCGGGAGGGCGGGAGTATGAGCAGTTCTTC.

The chain couples TRBV30 to TRBJ2-7, with D perhaps matching TRBD2 (5 bases). This CDR3 is 14 amino acids long. The ends were cut back, 3 bases at V and 3 bases at J, with 15 bases in the middle. Germline lookup yields CDR1 GTSNPN and CDR2 SVGIG (reference sequence). This chain's CDR3 is CAWRHKEGGYEQYF. The CDR3 nucleotides read TGTGCCTGGAGACACAAGGAAGGAGGCTACGAGCAGTACTTC.

CDR3 nucleotide sequence: TGTGCCAGCAGCTTGGAATTTGGGGAAAAACTGTTTTTT. It yields the protein CASSLEFGEKLFF. The chain recombines TRBV5-6 with TRBJ1-4; D call uncertain. The CDR3 loop spans 13 amino acids. V was shortened by 0 bases and J by 8 bases, with 8 bases between the two germline ends. CDR1 and CDR2 (germline): SGHDT, YYEEEE.

The rearrangement uses TRBV19 and TRBJ2-1; D is possibly TRBD1 or TRBD2 (5 bases each). The CDR3 covers 17 residues. V lost 6 bases, J lost 0 bases, and 18 bases lay in between. Looked up from germline, CDR1 is LNHDA and CDR2 is SQIVND (reference sequence). The CDR3 DNA reads as TGTGCCAGTAGCCCATACGGGGCCAGGAGCTCCTACAATGAGCAGTTCTTC. Its translation: CASSPYGARSSYNEQFF. Full variable domain (rest looked up from reference TRBV19 and TRBJ2-1): DGGITQSPKYLFRKEGQNVTLSCEQNLNHDAMYWYRQDPGQGLRLIYYSQIVNDFQKGDIAEGYSVSREKKESFPLTVTSAQKNPTAFYLCASSPYGARSSYNEQFFGPGTRLTVL.

The V call is TRBV6-1, the J call TRBJ2-7; D may be TRBD1 (5 bases). The CDR3 totals 12 residues. Germline CDR1 reads MNHNS; CDR2 reads SASEGT. Deletions cut 4 bases from V and 3 bases from J, with 7 bases between. The CDR3 bases are TGTGCCAGCAGTGTCACAGGCTACGAGCAGTACTTC. It encodes CASSVTGYEQYF.

This chain uses TRBV13 with TRBJ2-3, with 9 bases that match TRBD2. The CDR3 contains 15 residues. The V and J ends lost 5 bases and 1 base, in that order; junction bases with no gene match: 4. Germline CDR1 is PRHDT and CDR2 is FYEKMQ (reference sequence). The CDR3 DNA is TGTGCCAGCAGCGCAGCGGGAGGTGGCACAGATACGCAGTATTTT. Its protein product is CASSAAGGGTDTQYF.

The rearrangement uses TRBV7-9 and TRBJ2-7, with D unresolved. This CDR3 region has 14 residues. Trimming cost V 2 bases and J 6 bases, with 14 bases left between them. Looked up from germline, CDR1 is SEHNR and CDR2 is FQNEAQ (reference sequence). The CDR3 spells CASSLRGALPEQYF. The CDR3 DNA reads as TGTGCCAGCAGCTTACGCGGAGCCCTCCCCGAGCAGTACTTC. Supplemented by reference TRBV7-9 and TRBJ2-7, the full variable domain reads DTGVSQNPRHKITKRGQNVTFRCDPISEHNRLYWYRQTLGQGPEFLTYFQNEAQLEKSRLLSDRFSAERPKGSFSTLEIQRTEQGDSAMYLCASSLRGALPEQYFGPGTRLTVT.

The chain couples TRBV29-1 to TRBJ1-2, with D possibly matching TRBD1 (5 bases). The ends were cut back, 6 bases at V and 0 bases at J, with 14 bases in the middle. Germline V lookup: CDR1 SQVTM, CDR2 ANQGSEA. The CDR3 loop spans 14 amino acids. CDR3 loop: CSVSGQPPNYGYTF. In nucleotides, the CDR3 is TGCAGCGTATCGGGGCAGCCCCCTAACTATGGCTACACCTTC. The full variable domain, rest sourced from reference TRBV29-1 and TRBJ1-2, is SAVISQKPSRDICQRGTSLTIQCQVDSQVTMMFWYRQQPGQSLTLIATANQGSEATYESGFVIDKFPISRPNLTFSTLTVSNMSPEDSSIYLCSVSGQPPNYGYTFGSGTRLTVV.

The chain employs TRBV7-6 and TRBJ2-2; D possibly corresponds to TRBD1 (5 bases). This CDR3 is built from 15 residues. Trimming stripped 0 bases from V and 7 bases from J, with 12 bases between. Germline loops: CDR1 SGHVS, CDR2 FNYEAQ. The CDR3 DNA follows: TGTGCCAGCAGCTTAGCACGACAGAGCAGCGGGGAGCTGTTTTTT. Encoded protein: CASSLARQSSGELFF.

The chain recombines TRBV30 with TRBJ2-4; D remains ambiguous. The CDR3 runs to 12 residues. V lost 0 bases and J 7 bases, leaving 7 bases between the germline ends. Germline V gene lookup returns CDR1 GTSNPN and CDR2 SVGIG (reference sequence). CDR3 bases: TGTGCCTGGAGTGTCCCGTATAACATTCAGTACTTC. It yields the protein CAWSVPYNIQYF.

The J gene is TRBJ1-4, the V gene TRBV18, with a possible D match to TRBD1 (5 bases). The CDR3 is 13 residues long. V lost 3 bases and J lost 8, with 10 bases in between. Germline loops: CDR1 KGHSH, CDR2 LQKENI. CDR3 region: CASSPSWGEKLFF. The CDR3, as DNA: TGTGCCAGCTCACCTTCGTGGGGCGAAAAACTGTTTTTT.

The chain has TRBV6-1 and TRBJ2-7, with D unclear. Trimming pared 6 bases from V and 4 bases from J, leaving 7 bases between. This CDR3 spans 11 amino acids. Per germline, CDR1 MNHNS and CDR2 SASEGT. CDR3 amino acids: CASRVNYEQYF. The DNA of the CDR3 is TGTGCCAGCAGGGTTAATTACGAGCAGTACTTC.

In this sample, this clone turned up a few times. J is TRBJ1-1 and V is TRBV10-3; a weak D match, TRBD1 (5 bases). There are 15 residues in the CDR3. Between the trimmed V and J ends, which lost 0 bases and 5 bases, there was a span of 13 bases. Germline-derived CDR1 and CDR2 are ENHRY and SYGVKD. In nucleotides, the CDR3 is TGTGCCATCAGTGAGTCAAGGTTGGGGGAGACTGAAGCTTTCTTT. Protein sequence: CAISESRLGETEAFF.